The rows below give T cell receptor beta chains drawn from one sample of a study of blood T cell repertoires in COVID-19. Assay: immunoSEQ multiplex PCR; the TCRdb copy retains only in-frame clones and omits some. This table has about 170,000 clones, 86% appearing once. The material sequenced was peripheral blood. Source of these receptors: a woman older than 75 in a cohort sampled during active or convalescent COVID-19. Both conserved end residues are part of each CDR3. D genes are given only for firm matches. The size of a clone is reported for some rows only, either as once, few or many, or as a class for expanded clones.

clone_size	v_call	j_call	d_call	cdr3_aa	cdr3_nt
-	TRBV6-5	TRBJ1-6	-	CASSYRASTQPLHF	TGTGCCAGCAGTTACCGTGCTTCGACTCAACCCCTCCACTTT
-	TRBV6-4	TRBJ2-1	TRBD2	CAVPGLAGSGAYNEQFF	TGTGCCGTACCGGGACTAGCGGGATCCGGGGCCTACAATGAGCAGTTCTTC
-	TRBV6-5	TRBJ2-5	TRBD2	CASSGGVVQETQYF	TGTGCCAGCAGCGGGGGGGTCGTACAAGAGACCCAGTACTTC
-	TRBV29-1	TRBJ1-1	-	CSVQGRVTEAFF	TGCAGCGTCCAGGGGAGGGTCACTGAAGCTTTCTTT
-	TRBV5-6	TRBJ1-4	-	CASSKEGGRNEKLFF	TGTGCCAGCAGCAAGGAGGGAGGAAGAAATGAAAAACTGTTTTTT
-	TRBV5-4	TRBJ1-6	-	CASHTPGGQLESPLHF	TGTGCCAGTCACACCCCCGGGGGGCAACTTGAATCACCCCTCCACTTT
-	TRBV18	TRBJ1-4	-	CASSPLTTTNEKLFF	TGTGCCAGCTCACCCCTGACAACAACTAATGAAAAACTGTTTTTT
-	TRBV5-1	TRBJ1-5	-	CASSLTEGNQPQHF	TGCGCCAGCAGCTTGACGGAGGGCAATCAGCCCCAGCATTTT
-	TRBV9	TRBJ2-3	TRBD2	CASSVPGLAGTDTQYF	TGTGCCAGCAGCGTCCCAGGACTAGCGGGTACAGATACGCAGTATTTT
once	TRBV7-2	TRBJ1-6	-	CASSLEDWPGALHF	TGTGCCAGCAGCTTAGAGGATTGGCCGGGGGCCCTCCACTTT
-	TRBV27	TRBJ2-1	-	CASIPTTRSGAWYNEQFF	TGTGCCAGCATTCCGACCACCCGGAGCGGTGCCTGGTACAATGAGCAGTTCTTC
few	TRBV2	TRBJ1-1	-	CASRDRMNTEAFF	TGTGCCAGCAGGGACAGAATGAACACTGAAGCTTTCTTT
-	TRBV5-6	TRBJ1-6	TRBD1	CASSLDRGHSPLHF	TGTGCCAGCAGCTTGGACAGGGGCCATTCACCCCTCCACTTT
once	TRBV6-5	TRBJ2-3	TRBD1	CAFLDRDRGVDKQYF	TGTGCCTTTCTAGACCGGGACAGGGGTGTCGACAAGCAGTATTTT
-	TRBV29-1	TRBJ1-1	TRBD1	CSVRDRANTEAFF	TGCAGCGTTAGGGACAGGGCAAACACTGAAGCTTTCTTT
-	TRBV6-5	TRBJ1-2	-	CASSYRQGSGYTF	TGTGCCAGCAGTTACAGGCAGGGGTCGGGCTACACCTTC
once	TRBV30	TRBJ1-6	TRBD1	CAWSVPGQTGYSPLHF	TGTGCCTGGAGTGTCCCGGGACAGACAGGCTATTCACCCCTCCACTTT
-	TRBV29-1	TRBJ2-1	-	CSVNSGHQSYNEQFF	TGCAGCGTAAACTCGGGACACCAGTCCTACAATGAGCAGTTCTTC
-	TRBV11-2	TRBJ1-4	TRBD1	CASSFNSGTGEKLFF	TGTGCCAGCAGTTTCAACTCCGGGACAGGGGAAAAACTGTTTTTT
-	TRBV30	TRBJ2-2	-	CAWSNRDTGELFF	TGTGCCTGGAGCAACAGGGACACCGGGGAGCTGTTTTTT
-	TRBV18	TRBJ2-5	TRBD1	CASSPLGQPSQETQYF	TGTGCCAGCTCACCATTGGGACAGCCATCCCAAGAGACCCAGTACTTC
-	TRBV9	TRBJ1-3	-	CASSVVSMAAGNTIYF	TGTGCCAGCAGCGTAGTGAGTATGGCAGCGGGAAACACCATATATTTT
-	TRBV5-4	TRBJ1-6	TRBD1	CASSFGQGRPNSPLHF	TGTGCCAGCAGCTTCGGACAGGGGCGACCGAATTCACCCCTCCACTTT
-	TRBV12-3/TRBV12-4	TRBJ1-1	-	CASRLLSTEAFF	TGTGCCAGCAGATTACTAAGCACTGAAGCTTTCTTT
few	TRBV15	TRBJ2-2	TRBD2	CATSRERGSNTGELFF	TGTGCCACCAGCAGAGAGCGGGGGTCGAACACCGGGGAGCTGTTTTTT
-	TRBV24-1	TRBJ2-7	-	CATSSRDTYEQYF	TGTGCCACCAGTTCCCGGGACACCTACGAGCAGTACTTC
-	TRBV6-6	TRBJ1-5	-	CASSYAGRGSWQPQHF	TGTGCCAGCAGTTACGCGGGCAGGGGATCTTGGCAGCCCCAGCATTTT
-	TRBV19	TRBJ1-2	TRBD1	CASSIPGQGALWYGYTF	TGTGCCAGTAGTATACCGGGACAGGGGGCTCTCTGGTATGGCTACACCTTC
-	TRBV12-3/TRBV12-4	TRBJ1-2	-	CASSLGQGGYTF	TGTGCCAGCAGTTTAGGGCAGGGTGGCTACACCTTC
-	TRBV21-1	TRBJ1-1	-	CASSKEPTGVSEAFF	TGTGCCAGCAGCAAAGAACCGACAGGGGTGAGTGAAGCTTTCTTT
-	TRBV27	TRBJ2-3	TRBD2	CASSLFTSGRVTDTQYF	TGTGCCAGCAGTTTATTCACTAGCGGGAGGGTCACAGATACGCAGTATTTT
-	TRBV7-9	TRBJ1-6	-	CASTEVSLSPLHF	TGTGCCAGCACCGAAGTCTCTCTTTCACCCCTCCACTTT
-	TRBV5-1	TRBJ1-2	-	CASSLGSGPYGYTF	TGCGCCAGCAGCTTGGGATCGGGTCCCTATGGCTACACCTTC
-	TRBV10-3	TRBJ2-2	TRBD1	CATTGGDGTGELFF	TGTGCCACCACAGGGGGCGATGGCACCGGGGAGCTGTTTTTT
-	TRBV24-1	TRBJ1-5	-	CATSRRGNQPQHF	TGTGCCACCAGTCGGAGGGGCAATCAGCCCCAGCATTTT
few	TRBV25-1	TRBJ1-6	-	CASSGYYSPLHF	TGTGCCAGCAGTGGATACTATAGCCCCCTCCACTTT
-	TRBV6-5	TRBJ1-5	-	CASSYSTGNQPQHF	TGTGCCAGCAGTTACTCGACAGGCAATCAGCCCCAGCATTTT
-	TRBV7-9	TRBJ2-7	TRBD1	CASSLLGTAPYEQYF	TGTGCCAGCAGCTTATTAGGGACAGCCCCCTACGAGCAGTACTTC
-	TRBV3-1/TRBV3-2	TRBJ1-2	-	CASSQDGGQINGYTF	TGTGCCAGCAGCCAAGATGGCGGACAGATAAATGGCTACACCTTC
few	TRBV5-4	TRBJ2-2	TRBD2	CASSLIAGGNTGELFF	TGTGCCAGCAGCTTAATAGCGGGGGGCAACACCGGGGAGCTGTTTTTT
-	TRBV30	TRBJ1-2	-	CAWSLTRGDYGYTF	TGTGCCTGGTCCCTGACCCGCGGCGACTATGGCTACACCTTC
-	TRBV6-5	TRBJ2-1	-	CASSLTTAPTEQFF	TGTGCCAGCAGTTTGACGACAGCTCCTACTGAGCAGTTCTTC
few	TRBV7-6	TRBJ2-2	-	CASSLSPGETGELFF	TGTGCCAGCAGCTTATCGCCGGGGGAGACCGGGGAGCTGTTTTTT
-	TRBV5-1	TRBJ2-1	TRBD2	CASSVREDIYNEQFF	TGCGCCAGCAGCGTGCGGGAGGATATATACAATGAGCAGTTCTTC
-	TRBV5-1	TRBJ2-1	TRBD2	CASSFMTGGNEQFF	TGCGCCAGCAGCTTTATGACGGGGGGGAATGAGCAGTTCTTC
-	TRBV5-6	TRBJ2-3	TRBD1	CASSLDRGGTDTQYF	TGTGCCAGCAGCTTGGACAGGGGGGGCACAGATACGCAGTATTTT
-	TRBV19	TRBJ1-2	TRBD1	CASSIEQGIYGYTF	TGTGCCAGTAGTATCGAACAGGGGATCTATGGCTACACCTTC
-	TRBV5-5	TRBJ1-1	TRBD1	CASSYWDSKGNTEAFF	TGTGCCAGCAGCTACTGGGACAGCAAAGGGAACACTGAAGCTTTCTTT
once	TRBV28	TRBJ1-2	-	CASSFDGYTF	TGTGCCAGCAGTTTCGATGGCTACACCTTC
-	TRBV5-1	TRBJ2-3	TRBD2	CASSNSGSTDTQYF	TGCGCCAGCAGCAATAGCGGGAGCACAGATACGCAGTATTTT
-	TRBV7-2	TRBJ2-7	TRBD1	CASSERTGSYEQYF	TGTGCCAGCAGCGAGAGGACAGGGTCCTACGAGCAGTACTTC
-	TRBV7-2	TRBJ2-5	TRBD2	CASSSLRGRGAEQETQYF	TGTGCCAGCAGCTCACTCCGTGGGCGGGGGGCGGAGCAAGAGACCCAGTACTTC
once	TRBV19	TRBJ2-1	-	CASTPPHINEQFF	TGTGCCAGTACCCCTCCCCACATTAATGAGCAGTTCTTC